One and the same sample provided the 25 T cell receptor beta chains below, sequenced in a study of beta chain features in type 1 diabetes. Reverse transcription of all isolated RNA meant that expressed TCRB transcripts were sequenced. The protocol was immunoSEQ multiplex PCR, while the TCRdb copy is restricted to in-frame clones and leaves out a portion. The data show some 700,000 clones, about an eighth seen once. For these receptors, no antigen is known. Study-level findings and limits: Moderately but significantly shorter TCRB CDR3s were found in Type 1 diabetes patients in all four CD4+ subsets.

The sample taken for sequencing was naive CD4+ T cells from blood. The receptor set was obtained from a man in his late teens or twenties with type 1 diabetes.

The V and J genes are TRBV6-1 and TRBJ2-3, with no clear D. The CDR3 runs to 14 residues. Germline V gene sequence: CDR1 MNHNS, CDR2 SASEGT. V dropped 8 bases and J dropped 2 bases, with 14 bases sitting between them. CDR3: CASDGGTTTDTQYF. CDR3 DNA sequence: TGTGCCAGCGATGGCGGAACGACCACAGATACGCAGTATTTT.

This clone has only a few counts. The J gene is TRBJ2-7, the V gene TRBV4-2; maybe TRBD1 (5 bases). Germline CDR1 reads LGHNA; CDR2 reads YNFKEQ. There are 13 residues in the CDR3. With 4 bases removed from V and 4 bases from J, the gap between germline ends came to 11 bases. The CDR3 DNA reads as TGTGCCAGCAGCCGAGACAGCTCTTACGAGCAGTACTTC. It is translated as CASSRDSSYEQYF.

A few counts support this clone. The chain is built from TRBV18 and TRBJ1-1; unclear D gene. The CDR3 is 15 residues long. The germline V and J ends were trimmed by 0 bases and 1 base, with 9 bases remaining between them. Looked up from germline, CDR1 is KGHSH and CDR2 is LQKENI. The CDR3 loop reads CASSPPSKGNTEAFF. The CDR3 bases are TGTGCCAGCTCACCACCGTCAAAGGGGAACACTGAAGCTTTCTTT.

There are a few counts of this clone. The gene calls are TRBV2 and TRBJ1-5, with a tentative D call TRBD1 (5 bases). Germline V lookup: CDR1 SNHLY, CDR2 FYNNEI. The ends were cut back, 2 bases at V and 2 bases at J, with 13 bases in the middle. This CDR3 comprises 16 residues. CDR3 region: CASSESAGQGNQPQHF. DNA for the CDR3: TGTGCCAGCAGTGAATCGGCAGGGCAAGGCAATCAGCCCCAGCATTTT.

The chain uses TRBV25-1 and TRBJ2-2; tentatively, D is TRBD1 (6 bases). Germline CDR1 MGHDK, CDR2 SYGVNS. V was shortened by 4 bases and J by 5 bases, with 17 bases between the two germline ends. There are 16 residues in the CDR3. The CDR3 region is CASSGPQGRLTGELFF. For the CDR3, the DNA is TGTGCCAGCAGTGGCCCACAGGGACGGTTAACCGGGGAGCTGTTTTTT.

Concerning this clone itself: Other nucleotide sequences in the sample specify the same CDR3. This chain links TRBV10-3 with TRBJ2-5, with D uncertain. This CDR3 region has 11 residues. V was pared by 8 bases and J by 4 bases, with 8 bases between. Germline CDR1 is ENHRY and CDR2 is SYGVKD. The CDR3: CAISPGETQYF. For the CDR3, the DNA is TGTGCCATCTCGCCGGGAGAGACCCAGTACTTC.

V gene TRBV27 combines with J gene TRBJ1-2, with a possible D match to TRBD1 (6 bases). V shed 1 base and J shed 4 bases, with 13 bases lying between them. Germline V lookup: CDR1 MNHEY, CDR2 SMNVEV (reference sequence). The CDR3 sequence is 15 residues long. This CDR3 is CASSLFKGVSYGYTF. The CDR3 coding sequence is TGTGCCAGCAGTTTATTCAAGGGGGTTAGCTATGGCTACACCTTC.

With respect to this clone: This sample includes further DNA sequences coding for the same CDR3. The CDR3 DNA reads TGTGCCAGCAGCTTGGGTGGCTACACCTTC. It codes for CASSLGGYTF. This chain connects TRBV7-9 to TRBJ1-2, with no clear D. The germline CDR1 and CDR2 sequences are SEHNR and FQNEAQ (reference sequence). This CDR3 has 10 residues. V dropped 3 bases and J dropped 7 bases, with 3 bases sitting between them.

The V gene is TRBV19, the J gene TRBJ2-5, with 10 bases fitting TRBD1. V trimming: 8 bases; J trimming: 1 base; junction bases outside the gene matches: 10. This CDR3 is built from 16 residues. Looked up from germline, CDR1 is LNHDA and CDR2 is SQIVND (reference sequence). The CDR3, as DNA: TGTGCCAGTTGCCAAGGGACAGGGGAATTCCAAGAGACCCAGTACTTC. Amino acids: CASCQGTGEFQETQYF.

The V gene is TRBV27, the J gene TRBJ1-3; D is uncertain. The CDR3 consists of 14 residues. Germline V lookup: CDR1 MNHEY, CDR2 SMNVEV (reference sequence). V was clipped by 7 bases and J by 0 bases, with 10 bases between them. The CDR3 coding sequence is TGTGCCAGCAAAGCGGGTTCCTCTGGAAACACCATATATTTT. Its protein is CASKAGSSGNTIYF.

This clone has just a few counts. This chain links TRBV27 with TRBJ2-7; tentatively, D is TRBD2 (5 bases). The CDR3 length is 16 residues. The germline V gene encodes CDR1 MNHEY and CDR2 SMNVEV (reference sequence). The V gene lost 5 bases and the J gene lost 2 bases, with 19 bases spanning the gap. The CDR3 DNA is TGTGCCAGCAGTCCGCCTCTGTGGATGGGAGCCTACGAGCAGTACTTC. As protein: CASSPPLWMGAYEQYF.

Here the CDR3 reads CASSRGTGSIGYEQYF. For the CDR3, the DNA is TGTGCCAGCAGCCGCGGGACAGGGAGCATAGGTTACGAGCAGTACTTC. This sequence joins TRBV27 and TRBJ2-7, with 9 bases identical to TRBD1. This CDR3 spans 16 amino acids. Germline lookup yields CDR1 MNHEY and CDR2 SMNVEV (reference sequence). The ends lost 6 bases at V and 4 bases at J; junction bases unmatched: 13.

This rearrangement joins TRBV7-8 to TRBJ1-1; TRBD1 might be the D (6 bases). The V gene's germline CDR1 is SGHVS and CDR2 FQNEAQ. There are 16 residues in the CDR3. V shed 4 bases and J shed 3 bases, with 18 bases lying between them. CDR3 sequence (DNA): TGTGCCAGCAGCTCGCAAAAGAGTACAGGGTACACTGAAGCTTTCTTT. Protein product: CASSSQKSTGYTEAFF.

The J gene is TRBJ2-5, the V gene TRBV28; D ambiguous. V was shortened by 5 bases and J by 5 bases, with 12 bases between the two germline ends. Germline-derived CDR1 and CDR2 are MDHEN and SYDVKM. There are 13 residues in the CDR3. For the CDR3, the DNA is TGTGCCAGCAGTGGAACCCCGAGGGAGACCCAGTACTTC. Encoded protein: CASSGTPRETQYF.

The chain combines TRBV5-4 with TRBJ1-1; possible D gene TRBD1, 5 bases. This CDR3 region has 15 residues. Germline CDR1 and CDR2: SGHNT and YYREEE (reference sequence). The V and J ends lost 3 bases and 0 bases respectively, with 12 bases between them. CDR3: CASSSPVGLNTEAFF. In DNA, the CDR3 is TGTGCCAGCAGCTCCCCAGTGGGACTGAACACTGAAGCTTTCTTT. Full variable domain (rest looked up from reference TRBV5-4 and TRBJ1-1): ETGVTQSPTHLIKTRGQQVTLRCSSQSGHNTVSWYQQALGQGPQFIFQYYREEENGRGNFPPRFSGLQFPNYSSELNVNALELDDSALYLCASSSPVGLNTEAFFGQGTRLTVV.

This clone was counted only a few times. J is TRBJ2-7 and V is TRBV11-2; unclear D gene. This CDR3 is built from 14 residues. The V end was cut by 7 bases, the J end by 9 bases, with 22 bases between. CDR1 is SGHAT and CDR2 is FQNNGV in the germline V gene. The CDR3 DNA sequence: TGTGCCAGCACAGCTTCTTCCCAAGTGGGTGGGCAGTACTTC. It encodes CASTASSQVGGQYF.

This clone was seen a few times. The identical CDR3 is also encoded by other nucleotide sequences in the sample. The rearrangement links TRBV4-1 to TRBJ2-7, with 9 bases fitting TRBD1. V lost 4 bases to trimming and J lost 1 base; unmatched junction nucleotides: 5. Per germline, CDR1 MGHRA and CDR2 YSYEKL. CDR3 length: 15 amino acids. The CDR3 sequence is CASSPGQGPSYEQYF. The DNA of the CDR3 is TGCGCCAGCAGCCCAGGACAGGGGCCTTCCTACGAGCAGTACTTC.

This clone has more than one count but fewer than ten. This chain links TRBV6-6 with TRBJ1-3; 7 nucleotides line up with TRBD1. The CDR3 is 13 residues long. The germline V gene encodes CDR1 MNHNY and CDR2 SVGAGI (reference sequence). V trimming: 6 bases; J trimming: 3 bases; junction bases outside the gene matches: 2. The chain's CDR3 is CASRTGDGNTIYF. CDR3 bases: TGTGCCAGCAGAACAGGGGATGGAAACACCATATATTTT.

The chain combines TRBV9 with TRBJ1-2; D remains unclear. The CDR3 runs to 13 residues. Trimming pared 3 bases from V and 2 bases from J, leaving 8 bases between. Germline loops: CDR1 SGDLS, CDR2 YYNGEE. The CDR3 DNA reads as TGTGCCAGCAGCGCGGCAGGCAACTATGGCTACACCTTC. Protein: CASSAAGNYGYTF.

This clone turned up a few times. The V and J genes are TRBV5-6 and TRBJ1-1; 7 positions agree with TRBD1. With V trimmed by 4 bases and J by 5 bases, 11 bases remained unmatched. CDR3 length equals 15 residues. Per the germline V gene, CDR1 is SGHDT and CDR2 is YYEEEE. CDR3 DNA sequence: TGTGCCAGCAGCGTGGACAGGTTCGTTGGGACTGAAGCTTTCTTT. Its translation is CASSVDRFVGTEAFF.

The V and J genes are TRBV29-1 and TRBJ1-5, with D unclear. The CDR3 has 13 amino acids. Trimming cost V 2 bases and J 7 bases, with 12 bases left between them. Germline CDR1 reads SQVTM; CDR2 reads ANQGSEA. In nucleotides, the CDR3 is TGCAGCGTTGAAATTGGGATTGGCCAGCCCCAGCATTTT. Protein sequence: CSVEIGIGQPQHF.

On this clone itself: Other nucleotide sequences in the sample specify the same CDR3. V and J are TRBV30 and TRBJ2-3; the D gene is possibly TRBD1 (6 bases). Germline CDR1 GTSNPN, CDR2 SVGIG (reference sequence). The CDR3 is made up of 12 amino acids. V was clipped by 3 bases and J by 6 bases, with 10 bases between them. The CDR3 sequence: CAWRQGTDTQYF. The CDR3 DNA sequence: TGTGCCTGGAGGCAGGGGACCGATACGCAGTATTTT.

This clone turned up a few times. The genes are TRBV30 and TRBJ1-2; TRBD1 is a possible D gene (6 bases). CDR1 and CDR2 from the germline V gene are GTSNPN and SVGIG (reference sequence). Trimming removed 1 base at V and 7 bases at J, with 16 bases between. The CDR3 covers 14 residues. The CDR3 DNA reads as TGTGCCTGGAGTGGTGTGTGGACAGACGGTGGCTACACCTTC. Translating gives CAWSGVWTDGGYTF.

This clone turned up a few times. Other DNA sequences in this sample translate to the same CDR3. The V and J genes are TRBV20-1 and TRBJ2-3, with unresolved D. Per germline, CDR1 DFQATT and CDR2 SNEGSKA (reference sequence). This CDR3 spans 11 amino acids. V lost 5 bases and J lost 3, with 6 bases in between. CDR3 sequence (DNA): TGCAGTGCTCTCAGGACAGATACGCAGTATTTT. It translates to CSALRTDTQYF.

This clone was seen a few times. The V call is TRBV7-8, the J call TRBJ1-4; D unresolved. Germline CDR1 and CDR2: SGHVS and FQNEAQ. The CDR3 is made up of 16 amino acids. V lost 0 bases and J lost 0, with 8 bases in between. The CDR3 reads CASSLARRATNEKLFF. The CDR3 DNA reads TGTGCCAGCAGCTTAGCTAGGCGGGCAACTAATGAAAAACTGTTTTTT.